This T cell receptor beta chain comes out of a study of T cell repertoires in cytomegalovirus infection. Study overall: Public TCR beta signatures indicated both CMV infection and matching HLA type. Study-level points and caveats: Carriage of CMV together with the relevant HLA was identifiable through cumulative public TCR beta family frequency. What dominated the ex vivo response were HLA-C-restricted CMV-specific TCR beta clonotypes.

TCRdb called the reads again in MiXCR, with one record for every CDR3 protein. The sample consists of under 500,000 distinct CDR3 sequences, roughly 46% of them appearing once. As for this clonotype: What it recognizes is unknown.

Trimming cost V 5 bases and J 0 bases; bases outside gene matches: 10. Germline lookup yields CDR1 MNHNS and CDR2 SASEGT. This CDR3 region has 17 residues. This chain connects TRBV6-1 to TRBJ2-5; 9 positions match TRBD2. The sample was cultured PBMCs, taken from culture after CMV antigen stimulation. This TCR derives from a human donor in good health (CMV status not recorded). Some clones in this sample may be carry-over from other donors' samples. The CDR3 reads CASSPWKRGVNQETQYF. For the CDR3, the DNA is TGTGCCAGCAGTCCCTGGAAGCGGGGGGTCAACCAAGAGACCCAGTACTTC.